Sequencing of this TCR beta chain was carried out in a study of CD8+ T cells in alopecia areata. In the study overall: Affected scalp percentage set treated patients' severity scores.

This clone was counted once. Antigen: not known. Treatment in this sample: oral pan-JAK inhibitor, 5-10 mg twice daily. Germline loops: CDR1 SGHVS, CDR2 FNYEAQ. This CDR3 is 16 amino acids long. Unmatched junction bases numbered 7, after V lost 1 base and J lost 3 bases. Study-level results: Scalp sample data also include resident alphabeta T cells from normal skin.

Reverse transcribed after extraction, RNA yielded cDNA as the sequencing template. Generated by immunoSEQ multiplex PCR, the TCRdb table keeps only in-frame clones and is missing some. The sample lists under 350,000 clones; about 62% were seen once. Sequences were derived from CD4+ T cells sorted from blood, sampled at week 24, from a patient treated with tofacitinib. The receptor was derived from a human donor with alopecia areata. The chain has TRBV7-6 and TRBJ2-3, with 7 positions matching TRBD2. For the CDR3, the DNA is TGTGCCAGCAGCTTAGTTGGCGGGGGATTAACAGATACGCAGTATTTT. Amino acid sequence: CASSLVGGGLTDTQYF.